The T cell receptor (beta chain) described here comes from a study of identical twins. About this clonotype: As yet, its antigen is unknown.

MiXCR was run by TCRdb on the 5' RACE reads, yielding one entry per CDR3 protein. Of 430,000 or so distinct CDR3 sequences detected, 20% to 25% appear once; the ten largest clones hold 2.9%. The CDR3 has 15 residues. V dropped 6 bases and J dropped 6; count of bases not matched to a gene: 4. Regarding the study as a whole: Partial confounding of zero-insertion analyses by invariant MAIT and iNKT cells was possible. Models underestimated TCR alpha sharing (out-of-frame) in monozygotic twins.

This sample was shared with a second study, whose subject was T cells expressing NK-cell markers. Turning to that study: TCR beta repertoires came from sorted CD3+CD56+NKG2C+, CD3+CD56+NKG2C- and CD3+CD56-NKG2C+ T cells. Out of eight donors sequenced, seven tested HCMV-seropositive and the remaining one seronegative.

Sequencing was done on a sample of CD4+ T cells sorted from blood. The receptor comes from a woman between 18 and 29 years old in good health. The chain uses TRBV12-3 or TRBV12-4 and TRBJ2-3; 15 nucleotides align to TRBD2. CDR3 amino acids: CASSGGLAGGDTQYF. The CDR3 DNA reads as TGTGCCAGCAGCGGGGGACTAGCGGGGGGCGATACGCAGTATTTT.